This paragraph covers one T cell receptor beta chain sequence. This entry is derived from a study of blood T cell repertoires in COVID-19. Study-level background: PBMCs, B-cell-depleted T cells, or T cells provided the cDNA or gDNA that made up the material.

Across about two dozen US areas, participants ranged in age from roughly 18 to 95 years. The CDR3 is 16 amino acids. The V gene end was trimmed by 2 bases and the J gene end by 4 bases; junction bases not matched to a gene: 12. CDR1 GTSNPN and CDR2 SVGIG come from the germline V gene (reference sequence). This table comes from immunoSEQ multiplex PCR, and its TCRdb copy is limited to in-frame clones, with some not included. The sample records fewer than 200,000 clones, under 90% being singletons. The sequence came from a man in his sixties who had recovered from COVID-19. The sample comprised PBMCs or T cells enriched from blood (not recorded which). V and J are TRBV30 and TRBJ2-7; 9 bases line up with TRBD1. The CDR3: CAWSLRPGTGRYEQYF. The CDR3 DNA follows: TGTGCCTGGAGTCTTCGCCCCGGGACAGGGAGGTACGAGCAGTACTTC.